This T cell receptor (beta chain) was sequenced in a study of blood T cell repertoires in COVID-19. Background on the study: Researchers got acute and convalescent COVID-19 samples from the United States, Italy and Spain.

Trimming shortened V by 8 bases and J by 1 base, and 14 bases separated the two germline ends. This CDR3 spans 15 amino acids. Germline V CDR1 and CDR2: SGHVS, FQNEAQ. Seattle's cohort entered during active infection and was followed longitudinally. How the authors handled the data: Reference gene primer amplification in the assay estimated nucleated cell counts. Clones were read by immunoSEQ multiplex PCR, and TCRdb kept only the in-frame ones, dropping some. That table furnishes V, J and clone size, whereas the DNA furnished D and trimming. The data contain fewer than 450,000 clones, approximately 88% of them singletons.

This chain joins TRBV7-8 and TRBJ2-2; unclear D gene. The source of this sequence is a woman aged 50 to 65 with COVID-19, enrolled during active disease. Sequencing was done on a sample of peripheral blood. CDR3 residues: CASGKELKNTGELFF. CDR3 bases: TGTGCCAGCGGCAAGGAGCTGAAGAACACCGGGGAGCTGTTTTTT.